This TCR beta chain was sequenced during a study of molecular identifiers for immune sequencing clone quantification (dated by TCRdb to about 2018). At the level of the whole study: For a replicate experiment, RNA from about 21,000 or 97,000 naive CD8 T cells was divided into five aliquots, of which four were sequenced. The study was a methods study using CD8 T cells to benchmark molecular-identifier clustering-based TCR repertoire sequencing (MIDCIRS) and TCR RNA copy counting.

Receptor libraries were prepared by PCR. Sequencing took place on an Illumina HiSeq 4000. Preparation of bulk TCR libraries followed a previously described approach, with the TCR primers listed in Table S5. The Qiagen AllPrep DNA/RNA kit was used to purify total RNA. Reads from multiple sequencing runs of the same library were pooled before analysis. The paper's processing steps were these. Reads were retained only if their TCR constant sequence matched exactly, and those retained reads were trimmed to 150 nt and grouped according to their 12-nt molecular barcodes. Reads inside each barcode group were sub-clustered using a 15% Levenshtein threshold, and a quality-weighted consensus sequence was constructed for each RNA molecule. Non-functional sequences were removed, as were lower-count sequences one edit away from another. Based on a fit of two negative binomial distributions, barcode sub-clusters having less than 20% of the maximum read count were discarded. TCRdb passed the public sequencing reads through fastp at Q25 and MiXCR, retaining productive beta sequences. Records with the same CDR3 protein are collapsed into one entry carrying the most frequent genes and DNA. The V and J calls shown here were made by TCRdb, not taken from the authors' results. The sample table lists under 650,000 distinct CDR3 sequences, less than 20% of them with a count of one. The top ten constitute under 0.95% of the sample.

This clonotype was counted at least ten times. Its antigen remains undetermined. Base qualities are not provided; no much larger clone lies one nucleotide away. The V and J ends are trimmed by 7 bases and 10 bases, leaving 23 bases between them. From the cysteine up to the phenylalanine, the CDR3 has a length of 15 residues. Kept here is only the CDR3 DNA, which spans 45 bases and is read in frame from base 1. The research as a whole found: When barcode sub-clustering was left out, chimeric consensus sequences inflated TCR diversity, with chimeras reaching as high as 47%. In CMV-specific effector cells, over 97% of molecules were held by clones above 20 RNA copies, whereas under 1% of molecules were held by such clones in naive cells. Even against a background of roughly 1 million naive CD8 T cells, spiked-in Jurkat TCR RNA amounting to a single cell's worth was reported to be detectable. The naive libraries included spiked-in Jurkat TCR RNA (10 copies' worth), and this Jurkat TCR RNA is not part of the donor repertoire. Highly expanded clone sizes could be underestimated because identical TCR molecules may share a barcode. Modeling indicated 2.5 to 3 TCR RNA copies recovered per cell, compared with 7.5 to 10 by digital PCR, which implies a capture efficiency of approximately 30%.

Naive CD8 T cell libraries were made from approximately 20,000 to 1,000,000 sorted cells using 10%, 30% or 50% of purified RNA. On a BD FACSAria II, naive CD8 T cells were FACS-sorted as CD8+CD4-CCR7+CD45RA+ and collected into RLT Plus buffer. Roughly ten TCR copies' worth of Jurkat RNA were spiked into about 19,000-1,000,000 naive CD8 T cell samples to test detection sensitivity. CD8 T cells were enriched using RosetteSep CD8+ T Cell Enrichment Cocktail and Ficoll-Paque, and the enriched cells then underwent ACK red cell lysis. The sample consisted of naive CD8+ T cells from blood, with Jurkat cell RNA spiked in. The cell subset or site label on this specimen signifies: FACS-sorted CD8+CD4-CCR7+CD45RA+ naive T cells. Recombination linked TRBV12-3 or TRBV12-4 to TRBJ2-1, with the D gene call left open. This sequence was found in a human donor in good health. Some libraries in this study had Jurkat cell RNA spiked in. The DNA sequence is TGTGCCAGCACTTCCCCCCGCCGCTATAGGCGGGAGCAGTTCTTC. Protein translation: CASTSPRRYRREQFF.